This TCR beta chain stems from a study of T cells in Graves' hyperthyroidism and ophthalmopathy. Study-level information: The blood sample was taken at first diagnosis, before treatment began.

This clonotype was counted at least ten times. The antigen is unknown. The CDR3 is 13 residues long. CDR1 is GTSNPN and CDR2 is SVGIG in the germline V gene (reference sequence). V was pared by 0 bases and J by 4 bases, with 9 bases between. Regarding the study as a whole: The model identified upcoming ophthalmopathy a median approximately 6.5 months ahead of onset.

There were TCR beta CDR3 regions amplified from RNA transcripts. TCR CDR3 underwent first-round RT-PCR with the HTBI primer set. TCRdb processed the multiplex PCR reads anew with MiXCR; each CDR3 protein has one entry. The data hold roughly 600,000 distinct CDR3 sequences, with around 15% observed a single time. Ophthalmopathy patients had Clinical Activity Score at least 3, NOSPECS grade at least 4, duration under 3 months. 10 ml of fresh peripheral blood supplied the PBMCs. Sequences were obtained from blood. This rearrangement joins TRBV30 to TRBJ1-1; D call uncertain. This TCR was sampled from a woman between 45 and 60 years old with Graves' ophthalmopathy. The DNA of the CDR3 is TGTGCCTGGAGTGTAACCTCGGGCACTGAAGCTTTCTTT. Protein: CAWSVTSGTEAFF.